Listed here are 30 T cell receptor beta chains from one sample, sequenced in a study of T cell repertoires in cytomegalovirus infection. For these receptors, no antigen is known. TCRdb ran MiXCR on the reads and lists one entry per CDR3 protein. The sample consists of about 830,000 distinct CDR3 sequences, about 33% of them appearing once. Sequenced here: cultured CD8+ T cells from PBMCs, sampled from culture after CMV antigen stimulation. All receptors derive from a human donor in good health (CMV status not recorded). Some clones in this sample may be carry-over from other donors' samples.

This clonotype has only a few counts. CDR3 sequence: CAISRTAANTEAFF. DNA for the CDR3: TGTGCCATCAGTCGGACAGCCGCGAACACTGAAGCTTTCTTT. The chain joins TRBV10-3 to TRBJ1-1; D may be TRBD1 (6 bases). Trimming stripped 5 bases from V and 1 base from J, with 11 bases between. Germline CDR1 ENHRY, CDR2 SYGVKD. The CDR3 is 14 amino acids.

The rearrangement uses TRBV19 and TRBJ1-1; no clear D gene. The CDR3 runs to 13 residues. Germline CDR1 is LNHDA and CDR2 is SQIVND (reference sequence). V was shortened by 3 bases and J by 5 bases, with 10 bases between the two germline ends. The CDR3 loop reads CASSIGSGTEAFF. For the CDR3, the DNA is TGTGCCAGTAGTATCGGGTCGGGAACTGAAGCTTTCTTT.

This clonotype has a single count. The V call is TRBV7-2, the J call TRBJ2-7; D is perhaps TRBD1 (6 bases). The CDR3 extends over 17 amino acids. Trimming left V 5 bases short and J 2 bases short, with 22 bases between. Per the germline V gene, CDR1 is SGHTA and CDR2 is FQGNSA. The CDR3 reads CASSLWGQGLSPYEQYV. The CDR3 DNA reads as TGTGCCAGCAGCCTCTGGGGCCAGGGGCTTTCCCCCTACGAGCAGTACGTC.

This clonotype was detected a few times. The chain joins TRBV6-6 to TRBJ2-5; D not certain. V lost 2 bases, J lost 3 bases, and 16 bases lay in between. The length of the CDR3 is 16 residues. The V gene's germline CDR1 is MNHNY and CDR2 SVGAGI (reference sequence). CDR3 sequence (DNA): TGTGCCAGCAGTTACCTTAGACCTAACCCCAAAGAGACCCAGTACTTC. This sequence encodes CASSYLRPNPKETQYF.

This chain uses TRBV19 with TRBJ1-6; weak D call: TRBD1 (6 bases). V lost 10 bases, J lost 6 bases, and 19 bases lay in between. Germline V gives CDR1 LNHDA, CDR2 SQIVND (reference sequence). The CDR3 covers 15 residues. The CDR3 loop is CATADSRGFNSPLHF. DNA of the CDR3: TGTGCCACAGCGGACTCCAGGGGTTTTAATTCACCCCTCCACTTT.

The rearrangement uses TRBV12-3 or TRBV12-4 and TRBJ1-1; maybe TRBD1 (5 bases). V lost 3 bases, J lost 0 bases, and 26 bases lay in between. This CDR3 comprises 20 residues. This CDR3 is CASSFLGPTDSLGMNTEAFF. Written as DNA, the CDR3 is TGTGCCAGCAGTTTTTTGGGCCCGACAGACTCTCTGGGGATGAACACTGAAGCTTTCTTT.

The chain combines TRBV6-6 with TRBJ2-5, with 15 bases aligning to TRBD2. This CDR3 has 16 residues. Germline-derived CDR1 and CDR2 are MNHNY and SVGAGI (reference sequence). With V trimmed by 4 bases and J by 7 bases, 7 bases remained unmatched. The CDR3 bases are TGTGCCAGCAGTTTATCCGGACTAGCGGGGGGGCGGACCCAGTACTTC. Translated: CASSLSGLAGGRTQYF.

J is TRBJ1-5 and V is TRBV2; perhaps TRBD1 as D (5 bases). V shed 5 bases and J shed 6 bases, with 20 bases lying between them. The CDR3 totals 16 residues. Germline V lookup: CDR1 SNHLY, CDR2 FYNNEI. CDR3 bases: TGTGCCAGCAGTTACGCGGGGGACGGCCTCTTTCAGCCCCAGCATTTT. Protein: CASSYAGDGLFQPQHF.

For the CDR3, the DNA is TGCAGCGTCCAGGGGAGGGAAAAACTGTTTTTT. Encoded protein: CSVQGREKLFF. The chain links TRBV29-1 to TRBJ1-4; perhaps TRBD1 as D (6 bases). V lost 6 bases and J lost 8, with 10 bases in between. Germline assignment: CDR1 SQVTM and CDR2 ANQGSEA. The CDR3 has 11 amino acids.

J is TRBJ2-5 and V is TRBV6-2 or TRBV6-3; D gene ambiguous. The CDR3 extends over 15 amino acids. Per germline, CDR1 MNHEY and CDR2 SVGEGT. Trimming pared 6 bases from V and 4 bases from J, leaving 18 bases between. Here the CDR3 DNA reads TGTGCCAGCAGCCTACTCTCTTCAACGGTAGAGACCCAGTACTTC. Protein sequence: CASSLLSSTVETQYF.

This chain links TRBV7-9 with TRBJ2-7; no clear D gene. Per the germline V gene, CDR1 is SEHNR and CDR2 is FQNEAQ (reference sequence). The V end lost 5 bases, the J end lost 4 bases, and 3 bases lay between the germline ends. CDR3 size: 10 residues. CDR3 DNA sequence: TGTGCCAGCAGCCCATACGAGCAGTACGTC. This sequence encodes CASSPYEQYV.

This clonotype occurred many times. CDR3 DNA: TGTGCCAGCAGTAAACAGGGGGCAGATACGCAGTATTTT. Residues: CASSKQGADTQYF. The chain employs TRBV12-3 or TRBV12-4 and TRBJ2-3; 8 nucleotides match TRBD1. The CDR3 spans 13 residues. The trim removed 5 bases at V and 4 bases at J, leaving 2 bases unmatched.

The CDR3 DNA sequence: TGTGCCAGCAGCATACCTAGTCGCGGGGGGACTACAGATACGCAGTATTTT. Its protein product is CASSIPSRGGTTDTQYF. This chain uses TRBV7-9 with TRBJ2-3, with 8 nucleotides matching TRBD2. Germline V lookup: CDR1 SEHNR, CDR2 FQNEAQ (reference sequence). The CDR3 is 17 amino acids. V gave up 5 bases and J gave up 3 bases; unmatched junction bases: 13.

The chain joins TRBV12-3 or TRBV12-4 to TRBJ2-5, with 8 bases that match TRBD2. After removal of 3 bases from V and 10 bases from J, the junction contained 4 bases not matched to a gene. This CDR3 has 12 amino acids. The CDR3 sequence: CASSLAGGNQYF. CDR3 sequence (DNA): TGTGCCAGCAGTTTGGCGGGGGGAAACCAGTACTTC.

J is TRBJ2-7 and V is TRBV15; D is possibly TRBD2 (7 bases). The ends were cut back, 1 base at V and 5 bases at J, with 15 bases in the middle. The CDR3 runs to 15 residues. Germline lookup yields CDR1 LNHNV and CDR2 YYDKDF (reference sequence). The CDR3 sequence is CATSRAREGGHEQYF. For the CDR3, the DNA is TGTGCCACCAGCAGAGCCAGGGAGGGGGGGCACGAGCAGTACTTC.

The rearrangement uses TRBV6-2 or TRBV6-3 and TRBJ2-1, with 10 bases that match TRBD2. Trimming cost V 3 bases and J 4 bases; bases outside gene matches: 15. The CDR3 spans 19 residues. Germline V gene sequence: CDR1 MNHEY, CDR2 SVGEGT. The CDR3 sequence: CASSYEGLAGAFVYNEQFF. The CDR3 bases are TGTGCCAGCAGTTATGAGGGTCTAGCGGGGGCCTTCGTATACAATGAGCAGTTCTTC.

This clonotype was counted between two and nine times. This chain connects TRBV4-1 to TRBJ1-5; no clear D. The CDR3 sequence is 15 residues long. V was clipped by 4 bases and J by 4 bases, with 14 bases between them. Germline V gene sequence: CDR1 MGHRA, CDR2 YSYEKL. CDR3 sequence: CASSRAPSPNQPQHF. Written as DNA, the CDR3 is TGCGCCAGCAGCCGTGCACCTTCCCCTAATCAGCCCCAGCATTTT.

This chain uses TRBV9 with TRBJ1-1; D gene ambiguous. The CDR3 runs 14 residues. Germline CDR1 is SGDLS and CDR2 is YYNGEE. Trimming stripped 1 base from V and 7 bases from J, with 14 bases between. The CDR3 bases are TGTGCCAGCAGCGTAACCCCGGGTCTCCGTGAAGCTTTCTTT. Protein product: CASSVTPGLREAFF.

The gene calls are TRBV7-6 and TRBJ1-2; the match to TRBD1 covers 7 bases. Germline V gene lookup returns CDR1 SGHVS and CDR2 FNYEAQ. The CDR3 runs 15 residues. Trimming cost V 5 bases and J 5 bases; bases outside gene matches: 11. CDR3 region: CASSASGTAYYGYTF. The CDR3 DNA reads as TGTGCCAGCAGCGCCAGCGGGACAGCCTATTATGGCTACACCTTC.

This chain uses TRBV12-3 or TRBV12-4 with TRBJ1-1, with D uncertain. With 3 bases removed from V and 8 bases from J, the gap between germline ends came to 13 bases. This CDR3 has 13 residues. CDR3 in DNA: TGTGCCAGCAGTTTGATCTCGACCAGCGAAGCTTTCTTT. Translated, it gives CASSLISTSEAFF.

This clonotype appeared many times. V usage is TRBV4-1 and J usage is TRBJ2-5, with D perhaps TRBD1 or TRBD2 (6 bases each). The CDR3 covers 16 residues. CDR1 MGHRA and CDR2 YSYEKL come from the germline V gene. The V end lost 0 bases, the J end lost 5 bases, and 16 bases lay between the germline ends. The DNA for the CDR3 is TGCGCCAGCAGCCAAGATTTGGCTAGGGGGAGGGAGACCCAGTACTTC. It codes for CASSQDLARGRETQYF.

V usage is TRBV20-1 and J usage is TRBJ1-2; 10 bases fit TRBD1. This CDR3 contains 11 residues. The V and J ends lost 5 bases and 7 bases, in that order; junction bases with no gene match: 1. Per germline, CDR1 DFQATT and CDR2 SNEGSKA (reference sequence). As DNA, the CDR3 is TGCAGTGCTCGGACAGGGGGTGGCTACACCTTC. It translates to CSARTGGGYTF.

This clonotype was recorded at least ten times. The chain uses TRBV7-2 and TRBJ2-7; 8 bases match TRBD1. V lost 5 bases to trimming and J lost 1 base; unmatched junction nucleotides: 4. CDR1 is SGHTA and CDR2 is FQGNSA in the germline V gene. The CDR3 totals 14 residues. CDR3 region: CASSPWTGSYEQYF. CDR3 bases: TGTGCCAGCAGCCCTTGGACAGGGTCCTACGAGCAGTACTTC.

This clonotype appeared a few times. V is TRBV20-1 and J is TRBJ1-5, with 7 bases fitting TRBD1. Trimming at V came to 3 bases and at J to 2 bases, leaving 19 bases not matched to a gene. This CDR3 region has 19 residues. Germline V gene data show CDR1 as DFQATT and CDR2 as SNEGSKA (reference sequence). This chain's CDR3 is CSASYLTGVDLPGNQPQHF. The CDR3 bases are TGCAGTGCTAGTTATCTTACAGGGGTGGATCTCCCAGGCAATCAGCCCCAGCATTTT.

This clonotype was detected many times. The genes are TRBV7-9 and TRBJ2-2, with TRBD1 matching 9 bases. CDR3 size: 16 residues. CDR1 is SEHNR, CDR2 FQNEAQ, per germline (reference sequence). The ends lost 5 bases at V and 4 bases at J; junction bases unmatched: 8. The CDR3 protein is CASSPQGARTTGELFF. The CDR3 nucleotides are TGTGCCAGCAGCCCACAGGGGGCCAGAACCACCGGGGAGCTGTTTTTT.

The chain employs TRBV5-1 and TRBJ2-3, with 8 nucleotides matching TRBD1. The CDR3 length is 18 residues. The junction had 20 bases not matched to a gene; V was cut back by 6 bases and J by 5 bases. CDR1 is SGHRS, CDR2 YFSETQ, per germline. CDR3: CASTGRSPGTGPRDTQYF. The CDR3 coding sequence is TGCGCCAGCACAGGTCGTTCCCCCGGGACAGGCCCTAGAGATACGCAGTATTTT.

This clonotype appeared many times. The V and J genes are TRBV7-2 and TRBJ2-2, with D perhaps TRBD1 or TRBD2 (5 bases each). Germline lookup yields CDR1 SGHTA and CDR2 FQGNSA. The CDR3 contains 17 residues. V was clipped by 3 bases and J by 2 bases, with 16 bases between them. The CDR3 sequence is CASSFPLTGPNTGELFF. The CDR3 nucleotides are TGTGCCAGCAGCTTTCCTCTAACGGGGCCTAACACCGGGGAGCTGTTTTTT.

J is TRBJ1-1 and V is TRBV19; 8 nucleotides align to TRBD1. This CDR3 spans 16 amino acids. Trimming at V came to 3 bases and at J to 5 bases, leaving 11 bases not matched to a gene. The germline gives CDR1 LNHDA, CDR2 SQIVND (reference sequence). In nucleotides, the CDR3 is TGTGCCAGTAGTATTCCACTGGACAGGGTTCGGACTGAAGCTTTCTTT. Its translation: CASSIPLDRVRTEAFF.

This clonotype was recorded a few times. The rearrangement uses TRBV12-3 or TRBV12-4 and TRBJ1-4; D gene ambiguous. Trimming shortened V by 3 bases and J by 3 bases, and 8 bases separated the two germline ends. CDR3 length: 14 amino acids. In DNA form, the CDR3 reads TGTGCCAGCAGTTTCAGGTCGCCTAATGAAAAACTGTTTTTT. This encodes CASSFRSPNEKLFF.

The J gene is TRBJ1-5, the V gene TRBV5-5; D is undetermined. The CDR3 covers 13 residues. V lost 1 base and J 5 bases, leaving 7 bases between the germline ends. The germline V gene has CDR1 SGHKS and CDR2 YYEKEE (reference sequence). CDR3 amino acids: CASSLSIYQPQHF. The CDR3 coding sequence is TGTGCCAGCAGCTTGAGCATCTATCAGCCCCAGCATTTT.